This T cell receptor (beta chain) comes out of a study of tumor-infiltrating lymphocytes in primary liver carcinoma. Across the study: Primary liver carcinoma in the patients was surgically resected.

A constant-region primer served to make TCR beta cDNA from roughly 500 ng total RNA. A slightly modified ARM-PCR protocol with three nested multiplex PCR rounds produced these TCR beta libraries. It was with TRBV1-TRBV30 forward primers and a C-beta reverse primer that the first two PCR rounds were run, at around 11 cycles each. TCRdb fed the multiplex PCR reads into MiXCR, producing one record per CDR3 protein. The data show 310,000 or so distinct CDR3 sequences, with more than 55% seen just once and about a sixth held by the top ten. Study conclusions and caveats: Among the pair types, tumor region pairs showed more overlap than tumor-adjacent and tumor-blood pairs.

In this sample, this clonotype turned up once. Its antigen is currently unknown. At one end, the junction sequence differs from germline, possibly due to a read error. Alongside blood RNA obtained from unsorted whole blood, germline DNA was also extracted. This CDR3 has 13 amino acids. The germline V gene encodes CDR1 WSHSY and CDR2 SAAADI. This sequence joins TRBV10-2 and TRBJ2-2, with D perhaps TRBD2 (5 bases). The TCR originated in a woman aged 25-40 years with primary liver carcinoma and hepatitis B virus infection. Sequences were obtained from peripheral blood. The CDR3 is CTSISGNTGELFF. CDR3 in DNA: TGCACCAGCATCAGCGGTAACACCGGGGAGCTGTTTTTT.